This TCR beta chain originates from a study of CD8 T cells in ankylosing spondylitis. Study results and limitations: Earlier reports found some motif variants in synovial fluid and blood in reactive arthritis. Matched ankylosing spondylitis synovial fluid reportedly showed significant enrichment of disease-linked clones. In ankylosing spondylitis blood, a motif of roughly eight highly homologous TCR beta variants appeared characteristic.

Many counts were recorded for this clonotype. Its antigen is unidentified. The CDR3 consists of 14 residues. V shed 0 bases and J shed 7 bases, with 12 bases lying between them. CDR1 GTSNPN and CDR2 SVGIG come from the germline V gene (reference sequence). Quantitative 5'-RACE with molecular barcodes produced the TCR beta libraries. TCRdb ran MiXCR on the 5' RACE reads and lists one entry per CDR3 protein. This sample has under 250,000 distinct CDR3 sequences, with 7.5% to 9.5% found just once. The chain employs TRBV30 and TRBJ1-4; TRBD1 is a possible D gene (5 bases). The sequenced sample was blood, either unsorted or a sorted T cell fraction (not recorded which). The clonotype was recovered from a female donor with ankylosing spondylitis or in good health (not recorded which). CDR3 sequence (DNA): TGTGCCTGGAGTGTACAACGTCAGGGTGAAAAACTGTTTTTT. Its protein is CAWSVQRQGEKLFF.